The 3 T cell receptor beta chains below all came from one sample that was sequenced in a study of T cell clusters in autoimmune cytopenias. TRB was amplified from around 0.25 ug of peripheral blood genomic DNA per sample. One tube held mixed TRB-A and TRB-B primer pools for touch-down PCR. For each CDR3 protein, TCRdb gives one entry from its re-call of the multiplex PCR reads, without DNA. The sample includes around 7,200 distinct CDR3 sequences. The sample was also linked to a second study, of T cell repertoires in aging, cancer and after chemotherapy.

The sequencing sample was made of peripheral blood. These receptors came from a human donor in good health.

V usage is TRBV30 and J usage is TRBJ1-6. CDR3 length: 14 amino acids. CDR1 is GTSNPN, CDR2 SVGIG, per germline (reference sequence). CDR3 loop: CAWSAQRGNSPLHF.

Here the CDR3 reads CATRQPPTYEQYF. The J gene is TRBJ2-7, the V gene TRBV15; the D call of TRBD1 rests on TCRdb alone, since no DNA is present to check it. Germline assignment: CDR1 LNHNV and CDR2 YYDKDF (reference sequence). The CDR3 has 13 residues.

This clonotype is classed as medium-sized by frequency. The genes are TRBV5-4 and TRBJ2-3; TCRdb lists TRBD2, though no DNA is available to test this call. The CDR3 sequence is 15 residues long. CDR1 and CDR2 (germline): SGHNT, YYREEE (reference sequence). The chain's CDR3 is CASSWEVASMDTQYF.